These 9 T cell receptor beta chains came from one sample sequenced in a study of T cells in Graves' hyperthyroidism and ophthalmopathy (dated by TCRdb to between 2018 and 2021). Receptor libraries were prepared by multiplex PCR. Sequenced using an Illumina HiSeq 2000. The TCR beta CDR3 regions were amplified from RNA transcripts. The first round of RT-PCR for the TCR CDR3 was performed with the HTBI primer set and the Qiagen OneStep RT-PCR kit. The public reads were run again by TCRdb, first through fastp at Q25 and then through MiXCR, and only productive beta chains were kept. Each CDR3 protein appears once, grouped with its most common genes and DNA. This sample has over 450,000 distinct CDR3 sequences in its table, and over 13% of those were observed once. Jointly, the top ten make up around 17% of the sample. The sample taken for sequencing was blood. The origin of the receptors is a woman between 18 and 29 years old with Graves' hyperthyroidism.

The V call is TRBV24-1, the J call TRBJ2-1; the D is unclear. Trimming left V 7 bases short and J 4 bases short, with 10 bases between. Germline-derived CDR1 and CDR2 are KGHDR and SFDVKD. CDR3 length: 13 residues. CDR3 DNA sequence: TGTGCCACCAGGCAGGCCGAGTACAATGAGCAGTTCTTC. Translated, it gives CATRQAEYNEQFF.

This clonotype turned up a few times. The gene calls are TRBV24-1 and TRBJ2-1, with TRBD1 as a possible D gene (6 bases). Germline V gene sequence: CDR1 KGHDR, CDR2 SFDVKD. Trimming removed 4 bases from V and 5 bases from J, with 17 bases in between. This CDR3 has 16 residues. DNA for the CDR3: TGTGCCACCAGTGACCCCAACAGGGATTTGAACAATGAGCAGTTCTTC. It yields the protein CATSDPNRDLNNEQFF.

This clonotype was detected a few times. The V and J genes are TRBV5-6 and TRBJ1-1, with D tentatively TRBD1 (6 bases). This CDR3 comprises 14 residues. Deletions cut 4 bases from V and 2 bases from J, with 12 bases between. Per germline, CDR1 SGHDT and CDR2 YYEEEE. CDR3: CASSAGTRNTEAFF. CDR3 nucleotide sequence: TGTGCCAGCAGCGCCGGGACAAGAAACACTGAAGCTTTCTTT.

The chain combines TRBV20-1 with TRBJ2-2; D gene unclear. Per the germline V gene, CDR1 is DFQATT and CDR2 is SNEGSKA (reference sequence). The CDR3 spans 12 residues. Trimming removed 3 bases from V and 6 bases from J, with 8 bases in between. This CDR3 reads CSASGAPGELFF. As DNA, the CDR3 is TGCAGTGCTAGCGGTGCTCCCGGGGAGCTGTTTTTT.

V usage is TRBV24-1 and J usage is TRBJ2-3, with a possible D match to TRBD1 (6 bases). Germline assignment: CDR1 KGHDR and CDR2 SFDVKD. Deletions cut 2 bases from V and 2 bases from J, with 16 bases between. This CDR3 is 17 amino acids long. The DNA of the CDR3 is TGTGCCACCAGTGATTCCGGGACAACAACCCTCACAGATACGCAGTATTTT. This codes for CATSDSGTTTLTDTQYF.

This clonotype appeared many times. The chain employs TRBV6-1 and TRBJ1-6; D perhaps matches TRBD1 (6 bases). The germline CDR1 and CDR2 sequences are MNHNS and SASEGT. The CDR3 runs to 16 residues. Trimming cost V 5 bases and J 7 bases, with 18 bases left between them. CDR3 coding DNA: TGTGCCAGCAGTTACGCCAGGGGTGTTGTGAATTCACCCCTCCACTTT. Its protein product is CASSYARGVVNSPLHF.

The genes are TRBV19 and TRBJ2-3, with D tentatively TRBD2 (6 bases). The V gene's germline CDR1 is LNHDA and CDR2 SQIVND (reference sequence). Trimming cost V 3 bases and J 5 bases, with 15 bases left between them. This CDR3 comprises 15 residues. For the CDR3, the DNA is TGTGCCAGTAGTATTGTCGCGGGACGGGAAGATACGCAGTATTTT. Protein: CASSIVAGREDTQYF.

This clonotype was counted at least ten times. CDR3 sequence: CASSPQEFENSPLHF. DNA for the CDR3: TGTGCCAGCTCACCACAGGAATTCGAGAATTCACCCCTCCACTTT. The V call is TRBV18, the J call TRBJ1-6; no clear D gene. The CDR3 runs to 15 residues. The germline V gene has CDR1 KGHSH and CDR2 LQKENI. Trimming left V 1 base short and J 7 bases short, with 11 bases between.

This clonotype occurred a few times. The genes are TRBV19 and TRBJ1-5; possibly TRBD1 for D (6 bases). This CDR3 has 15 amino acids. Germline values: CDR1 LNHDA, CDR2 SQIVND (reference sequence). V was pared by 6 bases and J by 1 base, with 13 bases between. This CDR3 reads CASSLTGWSNQPQHF. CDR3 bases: TGTGCCAGTAGCCTGACAGGATGGAGCAATCAGCCCCAGCATTTT.